The 14 T cell receptor beta chains given below trace back to one sample, sequenced in a study of OX40 agonist ivuxolimab in advanced cancers. Here immunoSEQ multiplex PCR was the method, and the copy in TCRdb shows in-frame clones only, minus some. The sample lists about 83,000 clones, 80% to 95% occurring once. Sequenced material: CD4+ or CD8+ T cells sorted from blood, taken in a trial of the OX40 agonist ivuxolimab. Every receptor here comes from an adult with an advanced solid tumor such as melanoma, head and neck, liver or kidney cancer.

Worth noting for this clone: Different DNA sequences within this sample yield the same CDR3. The chain combines TRBV19 with TRBJ2-7; D may be TRBD2 (6 bases). The CDR3 totals 13 residues. Trimming pared 5 bases from V and 2 bases from J, leaving 10 bases between. CDR1 is LNHDA, CDR2 SQIVND, per germline (reference sequence). The CDR3 protein is CASSAGRTYEQYF. DNA of the CDR3: TGTGCCAGTAGTGCGGGACGGACCTACGAGCAGTACTTC.

The J gene is TRBJ2-7, the V gene TRBV5-8, with 16 positions matching TRBD2. Trimming at V came to 5 bases and at J to 6 bases, leaving 11 bases not matched to a gene. Germline values: CDR1 SGHTS, CDR2 YDEGEE. The CDR3 is 17 residues long. The CDR3 region is CASSSGTSGGAVLEQYF. The CDR3 DNA reads as TGTGCCAGCAGTTCCGGGACTAGCGGGGGGGCCGTCCTCGAGCAGTACTTC.

The chain joins TRBV2 to TRBJ2-7; 8 bases agree with TRBD1. CDR1 is SNHLY and CDR2 is FYNNEI in the germline V gene. J was trimmed by 1 base and V by 4 bases; bases with no gene match: 12. This CDR3 has 17 residues. The CDR3 DNA is TGTGCCAGCAGTGGGTCGGACAGGGTGTCGTATTCCTACGAGCAGTACTTC. It specifies CASSGSDRVSYSYEQYF.

The chain employs TRBV6-5 and TRBJ1-1, with D unclear. The CDR3 consists of 14 residues. Germline lookup yields CDR1 MNHEY and CDR2 SVGAGI. Trimming pared 0 bases from V and 7 bases from J, leaving 12 bases between. This CDR3 is CASSYSTDAYEAFF. The DNA of the CDR3 is TGTGCCAGCAGTTACTCGACGGACGCCTATGAAGCTTTCTTT.

In its sample, this clone was seen once. The chain recombines TRBV4-3 with TRBJ1-2; possible D gene TRBD1, 5 bases. The germline gives CDR1 LGHNA, CDR2 YSLEER. The CDR3 covers 14 residues. The ends were cut back, 3 bases at V and 6 bases at J, with 14 bases in the middle. DNA of the CDR3: TGCGCCAGCAGCCAGGGGGGAGGGTCGCATGGCTACACCTTC. This sequence encodes CASSQGGGSHGYTF.

This chain joins TRBV2 and TRBJ2-1; no clear D gene. V lost 8 bases and J 4 bases, leaving 12 bases between the germline ends. Germline V lookup: CDR1 SNHLY, CDR2 FYNNEI. The CDR3 sequence is 13 residues long. The CDR3 protein is CASETRHYNEQFF. In DNA, the CDR3 is TGTGCCAGCGAGACGAGGCATTACAATGAGCAGTTCTTC.

As DNA, the CDR3 is TGTGCCAGCAGCTTAGCGCCTCTCGATTCAGAGACCCAGTACTTC. It specifies CASSLAPLDSETQYF. The chain has TRBV7-2 and TRBJ2-5; D unclear. Germline-derived CDR1 and CDR2 are SGHTA and FQGNSA. V was shortened by 0 bases and J by 4 bases, with 12 bases between the two germline ends. The CDR3 is made up of 15 amino acids.

The J gene is TRBJ2-1, the V gene TRBV7-8, with 14 bases identical to TRBD2. Germline CDR1 SGHVS, CDR2 FQNEAQ. Trimming took 4 bases from V and 2 from J; bases not matched to a gene: 10. This CDR3 has 19 residues. The CDR3 here is CASSSGLAGGPTPYNEQFF. CDR3 sequence (DNA): TGTGCCAGCAGCTCCGGACTAGCGGGGGGCCCCACCCCCTACAATGAGCAGTTCTTC.

The chain uses TRBV10-2 and TRBJ2-1; 7 bases are a match to TRBD2. V lost 6 bases, J lost 1 base, and 6 bases stayed unmatched. The CDR3 loop spans 15 amino acids. Germline CDR1 WSHSY, CDR2 SAAADI. In DNA, the CDR3 is TGCGCCAGCAGCTTCATAGCGGGTTCCTACAATGAGCAGTTCTTC. The encoded protein is CASSFIAGSYNEQFF.

V usage is TRBV5-6 and J usage is TRBJ2-7; possible D gene TRBD2, 7 bases. The CDR3 totals 16 residues. From germline, CDR1 is SGHDT and CDR2 YYEEEE. V was cut by 4 bases and J by 7 bases, with 24 bases left in between. CDR3 DNA sequence: TGTGCCAGCAGCCAACTCCGGGGGCGGGGGATTGGGGAGCAGTACTTC. Encoded protein: CASSQLRGRGIGEQYF. The full variable domain, completed using reference TRBV5-6 and TRBJ2-7, is DAGVTQSPTHLIKTRGQQVTLRCSPKSGHDTVSWYQQALGQGPQFIFQYYEEEERQRGNFPDRFSGHQFPNYSSELNVNALLLGDSALYLCASSQLRGRGIGEQYFGPGTRLTVT.

J is TRBJ2-1 and V is TRBV9; 12 bases align to TRBD2. J was trimmed by 6 bases and V by 0 bases; bases with no gene match: 1. CDR1 and CDR2 from the germline V gene are SGDLS and YYNGEE. The CDR3 has 15 amino acids. CDR3 nucleotides: TGTGCCAGCAGCGTAGAGGGACTAGCGGGCAATGAGCAGTTCTTC. Encoded protein: CASSVEGLAGNEQFF.

The rearrangement links TRBV7-9 to TRBJ1-5; the D gene is possibly TRBD1 (6 bases). There are 16 residues in the CDR3. With 5 bases removed from V and 3 bases from J, the gap between germline ends came to 17 bases. Per the germline V gene, CDR1 is SEHNR and CDR2 is FQNEAQ (reference sequence). CDR3 loop: CASSQQGGLVNQPQHF. CDR3 in DNA: TGTGCCAGCAGCCAACAAGGGGGGTTAGTCAATCAGCCCCAGCATTTT.

The V gene is TRBV6-5, the J gene TRBJ1-4, with no clear D. The length of the CDR3 is 16 residues. Germline values: CDR1 MNHEY, CDR2 SVGAGI. The V gene lost 0 bases and the J gene lost 6 bases, with 14 bases spanning the gap. CDR3 in DNA: TGTGCCAGCAGTTACTCGATCGGGGAGGTCTATGAAAAACTGTTTTTT. Amino acids: CASSYSIGEVYEKLFF.

The J gene is TRBJ2-7, the V gene TRBV11-2; either TRBD1 or TRBD2 may fit D (5 bases each). CDR3 length: 14 residues. Germline lookup yields CDR1 SGHAT and CDR2 FQNNGV. Trimming left V 7 bases short and J 3 bases short, with 16 bases between. In DNA form, the CDR3 reads TGTGCCAGCACCAACCGGGGCTCGGACTACGAGCAGTACTTC. This encodes CASTNRGSDYEQYF.